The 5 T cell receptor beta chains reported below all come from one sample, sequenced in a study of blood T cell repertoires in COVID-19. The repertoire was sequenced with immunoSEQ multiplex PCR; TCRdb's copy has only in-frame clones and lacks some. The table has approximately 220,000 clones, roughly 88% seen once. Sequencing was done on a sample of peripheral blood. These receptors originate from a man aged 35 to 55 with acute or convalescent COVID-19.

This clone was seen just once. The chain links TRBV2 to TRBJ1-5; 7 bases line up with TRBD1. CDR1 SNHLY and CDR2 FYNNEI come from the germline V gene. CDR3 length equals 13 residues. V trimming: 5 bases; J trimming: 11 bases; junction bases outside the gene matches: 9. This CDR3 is CASSLDRVGTQHF. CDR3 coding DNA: TGTGCCAGCAGTTTAGACAGGGTCGGGACCCAGCATTTT.

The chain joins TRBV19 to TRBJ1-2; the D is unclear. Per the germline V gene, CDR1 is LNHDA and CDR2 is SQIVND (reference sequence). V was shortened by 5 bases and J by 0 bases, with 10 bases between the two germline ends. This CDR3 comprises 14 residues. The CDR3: CASSGPRANYGYTF. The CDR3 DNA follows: TGTGCCAGTAGTGGGCCCAGAGCTAACTATGGCTACACCTTC.

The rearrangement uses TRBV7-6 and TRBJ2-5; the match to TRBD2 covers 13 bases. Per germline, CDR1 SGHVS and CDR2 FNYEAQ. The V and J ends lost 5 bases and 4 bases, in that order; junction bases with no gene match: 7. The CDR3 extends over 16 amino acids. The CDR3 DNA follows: TGTGCCAGCAGCCTTACTAGCGGGAGGGTGCGAGAGACCCAGTACTTC. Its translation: CASSLTSGRVRETQYF.

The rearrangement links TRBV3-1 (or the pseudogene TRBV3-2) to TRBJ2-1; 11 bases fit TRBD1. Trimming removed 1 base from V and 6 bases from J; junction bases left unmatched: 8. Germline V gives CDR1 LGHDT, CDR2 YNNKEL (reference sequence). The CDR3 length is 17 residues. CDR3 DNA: TGTGCCAGCAGCCAAGGTTGGAACGGACAGGGGGCCAATGAGCAGTTCTTC. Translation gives CASSQGWNGQGANEQFF.

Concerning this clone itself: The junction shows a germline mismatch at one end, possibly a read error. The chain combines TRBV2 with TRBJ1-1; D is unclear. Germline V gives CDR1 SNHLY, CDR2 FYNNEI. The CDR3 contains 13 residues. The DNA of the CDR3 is TGTGCCAGCAGTGAATGGCGCACATTGGAGGAGAACTTT. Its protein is CASSEWRTLEENF.